This TCR beta chain emerged from a study of Graves' ophthalmopathy and Graves' hyperthyroidism. TCR beta CDR3 amplification used RNA transcripts. RT-PCR in the first round used HTBI primers; a second-round multiplex PCR followed. TCRdb re-called the multiplex PCR reads through MiXCR, storing one row per CDR3 protein. The repertoire holds about 210,000 distinct CDR3 sequences, with under 30% as singletons. Clinical symptoms, serum thyroxine, TRAb, thyroid ultrasound and orbital computed tomography determined diagnosis. CDR3 length: 19 residues. With V trimmed by 0 bases and J by 6 bases, 13 bases remained unmatched. Germline V gene data show CDR1 as MNHEY and CDR2 as SVGEGT.

This chain uses TRBV6-2 or TRBV6-3 with TRBJ2-7; 14 nucleotides line up with TRBD2. Sequenced sample: peripheral blood. This receptor was identified in a man aged 50 to 60 with Graves' ophthalmopathy. The CDR3 DNA sequence: TGTGCCAGCAGTTACTCCGGAGGGGGACTAGCGGGAGTAAGTGGCGAGCAGTACTTC. Translating it yields CASSYSGGGLAGVSGEQYF.